The 22 T cell receptor beta chains presented below share a single source sample, sequenced in a study of blood T cell repertoires in COVID-19. Some clones are missing from TCRdb's copy, which holds only in-frame ones; the method was immunoSEQ multiplex PCR. Seen here are tens of thousands of clones, more than 90% observed once, and the top ten hold about 6.3%. The sequenced sample consisted of peripheral blood. These receptors were taken from a man in his forties or fifties with active COVID-19.

The chain couples TRBV25-1 to TRBJ2-7; 7 bases map to TRBD2. The germline V gene has CDR1 MGHDK and CDR2 SYGVNS. The CDR3 has 14 amino acids. Losses at the gene ends were 5 bases for V and 1 base for J; bases not matched to a gene: 5. Written as DNA, the CDR3 is TGTGCCAGCAGTCGGGAGGAAGGGTCCTACGAGCAGTACTTC. Translating gives CASSREEGSYEQYF.

The chain carries TRBV5-8 and TRBJ1-5; 7 positions agree with TRBD1. The CDR3 spans 14 residues. The J segment lost 9 bases and the V segment lost 0 bases, leaving 6 bases of the junction unmatched. Germline lookup yields CDR1 SGHTS and CDR2 YDEGEE. CDR3 amino acids: CASSLGPGGSPQHF. The DNA for the CDR3 is TGTGCCAGCAGCTTGGGGCCAGGGGGTTCGCCCCAGCATTTT.

The rearrangement uses TRBV7-2 and TRBJ1-2; D perhaps matches TRBD1 (5 bases). The germline V and J ends were trimmed by 0 bases and 5 bases, with 10 bases remaining between them. From germline, CDR1 is SGHTA and CDR2 FQGNSA. The CDR3 loop spans 14 amino acids. CDR3 sequence (DNA): TGTGCCAGCAGCTTAGCCTCACAGGCTTATGGCTACACCTTC. Its translation is CASSLASQAYGYTF. The full variable domain, rest sourced from reference TRBV7-2 and TRBJ1-2, is GAGVSQSPSNKVTEKGKDVELRCDPISGHTALYWYRQSLGQGLEFLIYFQGNSAPDKSGLPSDRFSAERTGGSVSTLTIQRTQQEDSAVYLCASSLASQAYGYTFGSGTRLTVV.

J is TRBJ2-1 and V is TRBV20-1; a possible D gene is TRBD2 (6 bases). CDR1 and CDR2 (germline): DFQATT, SNEGSKA (reference sequence). V was cut by 3 bases and J by 3 bases, with 18 bases left in between. The CDR3 runs 16 residues. CDR3 sequence: CSASSLGGDLYNEQFF. CDR3 bases: TGCAGTGCTAGTTCCCTAGGAGGGGATCTCTACAATGAGCAGTTCTTC.

This clone has just one count. The chain links TRBV4-2 to TRBJ2-5, with TRBD2 matching 12 bases. The J segment lost 5 bases and the V segment lost 0 bases, leaving 10 bases of the junction unmatched. The germline CDR1 and CDR2 sequences are LGHNA and YNFKEQ. This CDR3 has 18 residues. Written as DNA, the CDR3 is TGTGCCAGCAGCCAAGAGACTAGCGGGGGCAGGTTAGGGGAGACCCAGTACTTC. Amino acids: CASSQETSGGRLGETQYF.

This clone was observed once. The CDR3 spells CASSLAAGGLRETQYF. In DNA, the CDR3 is TGTGCCAGCAGCTTGGCAGCGGGAGGGCTTCGAGAGACCCAGTACTTC. V usage is TRBV7-7 and J usage is TRBJ2-5; TRBD2 agrees at 10 bases. V lost 3 bases and J lost 4; bases outside the gene matches: 8. Germline CDR1 is SSHAT and CDR2 is FNYEAQ (reference sequence). The CDR3 has 16 amino acids. Full variable domain (rest looked up from reference TRBV7-7 and TRBJ2-5): GAGVSQSPRYKVTKRGQDVTLRCDPISSHATLYWYQQALGQGPEFLTYFNYEAQPDKSGLPSDRFSAERPEGSISTLTIQRTEQRDSAMYRCASSLAAGGLRETQYFGPGTRLLVL.

The J gene is TRBJ2-2, the V gene TRBV2, with D hard to call. Germline lookup yields CDR1 SNHLY and CDR2 FYNNEI. This CDR3 region has 13 residues. V lost 6 bases, J lost 5 bases, and 10 bases lay in between. CDR3 protein: CASRKEVTGELFF. The DNA for the CDR3 is TGTGCCAGCAGAAAAGAGGTAACCGGGGAGCTGTTTTTT.

This clone occurred once. A read error is likely, as this CDR3 ends without the conserved phenylalanine or tryptophan. J is TRBJ1-2 and V is TRBV30; D gene uncertain. The CDR3 consists of 13 residues. Trimming removed 0 bases at V and 0 bases at J, with 5 bases between. Germline CDR1 and CDR2: GTSNPN and SVGIG (reference sequence). CDR3 in amino acids: CAWSVTANYGYTL. CDR3 DNA: TGTGCCTGGAGTGTTACGGCTAACTATGGCTACACCCTC.

The chain has TRBV6-2 or TRBV6-3 and TRBJ2-7, with TRBD2 identical over 9 bases. Germline CDR1 is MNHEY and CDR2 is SVGEGT. The CDR3 runs 15 residues. Trimming removed 5 bases from V and 3 bases from J; junction bases left unmatched: 8. CDR3 DNA sequence: TGTGCCAGCAGTACCCATGGGCGGGGGGGCTACGAGCAGTACTTC. It is translated as CASSTHGRGGYEQYF.

The rearrangement joins TRBV5-1 to TRBJ2-7, with a weak D call TRBD1 (6 bases). This CDR3 spans 14 amino acids. V was trimmed by 3 bases and J by 1 base, leaving 11 bases between them. Germline CDR1 SGHRS, CDR2 YFSETQ. The CDR3 spells CASSWDTSSYEQYF. CDR3 nucleotides: TGCGCCAGCAGCTGGGACACCTCTTCCTACGAGCAGTACTTC.

The CDR3 region has the DNA TGCGCCAGCAGCTTGGTGTTAGGGGGCGGTGGCTACACCTTC. It encodes CASSLVLGGGGYTF. The chain has TRBV5-1 and TRBJ1-2; the match to TRBD1 covers 7 bases. This CDR3 spans 14 amino acids. V lost 0 bases, J lost 7 bases, and 6 bases stayed unmatched. From germline, CDR1 is SGHRS and CDR2 YFSETQ. Full variable domain (outside the CDR3, taken from reference TRBV5-1 and TRBJ1-2): KAGVTQTPRYLIKTRGQQVTLSCSPISGHRSVSWYQQTPGQGLQFLFEYFSETQRNKGNFPGRFSGRQFSNSRSEMNVSTLELGDSALYLCASSLVLGGGGYTFGSGTRLTVV.

The rearrangement links TRBV28 to TRBJ1-5; unclear D gene. The CDR3 is made up of 14 amino acids. Germline CDR1 MDHEN, CDR2 SYDVKM. V dropped 5 bases and J dropped 3 bases, with 11 bases sitting between them. This chain's CDR3 is CASSGGQANQPQHF. CDR3 nucleotide sequence: TGTGCCAGCAGTGGAGGGCAGGCCAATCAGCCCCAGCATTTT.

This chain joins TRBV5-1 and TRBJ2-6; D gene uncertain. V lost 2 bases and J 4 bases, leaving 7 bases between the germline ends. Germline lookup yields CDR1 SGHRS and CDR2 YFSETQ. The CDR3 runs 14 residues. CDR3 DNA sequence: TGCGCCAGCAGCTTTTTCCGGGGGGCCAACGTCCTGACTTTC. The encoded protein is CASSFFRGANVLTF.

The chain uses TRBV19 and TRBJ1-1; D gene unclear. The V end lost 4 bases, the J end lost 11 bases, and 17 bases lay between the germline ends. Germline CDR1 reads LNHDA; CDR2 reads SQIVND (reference sequence). The CDR3 consists of 13 residues. The CDR3 is CASSNQNSGEAFF. CDR3 bases: TGTGCCAGTAGTAATCAGAACTCCGGGGAGGCTTTCTTT.

The chain uses TRBV28 and TRBJ1-1; maybe TRBD1 (5 bases). This CDR3 is built from 13 residues. The germline gives CDR1 MDHEN, CDR2 SYDVKM. The germline V and J ends were trimmed by 3 bases and 2 bases, with 7 bases remaining between them. The CDR3 bases are TGTGCCAGCAGTTTCAGGGTAAACACTGAAGCTTTCTTT. Amino acid sequence: CASSFRVNTEAFF.

V is TRBV5-1 and J is TRBJ1-2, with a tentative D call TRBD1 (5 bases). Looked up from germline, CDR1 is SGHRS and CDR2 is YFSETQ. The CDR3 runs to 13 residues. Trimming left V 1 base short and J 4 bases short, with 8 bases between. The CDR3 loop is CASSLRGGYGYTF. Written as DNA, the CDR3 is TGCGCCAGCAGCTTGCGGGGGGGCTATGGCTACACCTTC.

This clone was seen a handful of times. The J gene is TRBJ2-1, the V gene TRBV29-1; D perhaps matches TRBD2 (6 bases). V lost 7 bases and J 2 bases, leaving 24 bases between the germline ends. The CDR3 extends over 17 amino acids. Germline V gives CDR1 SQVTM, CDR2 ANQGSEA. The chain's CDR3 is CSAERAGIFFAYNEQFF. The CDR3 DNA follows: TGCAGCGCCGAGCGAGCGGGCATCTTCTTTGCCTACAATGAGCAGTTCTTC.

The V and J genes are TRBV28 and TRBJ2-3; TRBD2 matches 11 bases. The CDR3 loop spans 16 amino acids. Germline V gene lookup returns CDR1 MDHEN and CDR2 SYDVKM. V shed 5 bases and J 3 bases; nucleotides not matched to a gene: 7. CDR3 protein: CASSAQTSGVTDTQYF. CDR3 in DNA: TGTGCCAGCAGTGCCCAGACTAGCGGGGTAACAGATACGCAGTATTTT.

This clone was detected only once. The chain employs TRBV4-2 and TRBJ1-2; 8 nucleotides agree with TRBD1. The CDR3 is 15 residues long. The V gene's germline CDR1 is LGHNA and CDR2 YNFKEQ. V gave up 0 bases and J gave up 6 bases; unmatched junction bases: 6. This CDR3 is CASSQDRTGNHGYTF. As DNA, the CDR3 is TGTGCCAGCAGCCAAGACCGGACAGGGAATCATGGCTACACCTTC.

V is TRBV10-3 and J is TRBJ1-3; D is uncertain. Germline values: CDR1 ENHRY, CDR2 SYGVKD. There are 11 residues in the CDR3. V dropped 6 bases and J dropped 4 bases, with 4 bases sitting between them. DNA of the CDR3: TGTGCCATCAGCCAGGGAAACACCATATATTTT. Its translation: CAISQGNTIYF.

In this sample, this clone turned up once. The chain joins TRBV19 to TRBJ1-5; 7 positions match TRBD1. Germline V gene lookup returns CDR1 LNHDA and CDR2 SQIVND (reference sequence). This CDR3 has 13 amino acids. V dropped 5 bases and J dropped 7; count of bases not matched to a gene: 5. The CDR3 DNA follows: TGTGCCAGTAGTTTAGGACAGGACCAGCCCCAGCATTTT. Amino acids: CASSLGQDQPQHF.

The chain employs TRBV2 and TRBJ2-5; 11 bases line up with TRBD1. The germline V gene encodes CDR1 SNHLY and CDR2 FYNNEI. The V segment lost 5 bases and the J segment 0 bases; nucleotides outside the gene matches: 2. The CDR3 runs 15 residues. The DNA for the CDR3 is TGTGCCAGCAGTAGGGACAGGGGGTACCAAGAGACCCAGTACTTC. Its translation is CASSRDRGYQETQYF.